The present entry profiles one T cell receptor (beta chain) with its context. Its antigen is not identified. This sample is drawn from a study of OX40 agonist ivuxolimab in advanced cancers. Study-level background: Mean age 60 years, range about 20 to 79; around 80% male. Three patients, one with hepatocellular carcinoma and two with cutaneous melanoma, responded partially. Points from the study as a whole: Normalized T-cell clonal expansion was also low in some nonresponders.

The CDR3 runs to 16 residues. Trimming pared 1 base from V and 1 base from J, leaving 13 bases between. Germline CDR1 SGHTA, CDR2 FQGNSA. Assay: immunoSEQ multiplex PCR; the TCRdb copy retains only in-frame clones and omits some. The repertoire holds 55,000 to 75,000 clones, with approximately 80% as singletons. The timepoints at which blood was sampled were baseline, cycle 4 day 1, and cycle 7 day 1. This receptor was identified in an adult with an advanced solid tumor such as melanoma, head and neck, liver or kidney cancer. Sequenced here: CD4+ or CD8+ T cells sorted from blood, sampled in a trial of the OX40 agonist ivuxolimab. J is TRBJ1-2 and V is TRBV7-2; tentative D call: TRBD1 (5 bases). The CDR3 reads CASSLDLVGGNYGYTF. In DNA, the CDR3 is TGTGCCAGCAGCTTAGATCTAGTCGGGGGTAACTATGGCTACACCTTC.